This T cell receptor (beta chain) appears in the sequencing data of a study of CD8 T cell repertoires and HIV-1 epitope variants (dated by TCRdb to 2018 to 2020). General notes on the study: In separate culture wells, T cells were stimulated with each of twenty-five peptides that represented autologous and known Gag and Nef epitope variants. A total of more than 75 T cell cultures were run, with each culture condition done in triplicate except for one peptide, which was done in duplicate. Using the EasySep Human T Cell Enrichment Kit, T cells were enriched and then co-cultured with an equal number of autologous T cell-negative cells acting as antigen-presenting cells. Tested epitopes included three Gag epitope families and Nef HW9 and YT9. An aliquot of 1M T cells was set aside as an uncultured baseline condition, separate from the 65 to 95 T cell cultures. Cultures ran for around ten days in IMDM with gentamicin, with half-media changes on days 3 and 7 adding IL-2, IL-7 and IL-15. Control conditions included a CMV, EBV and flu peptide pool, the Ebola AY9 epitope as negative control, and a no-peptide well.

The EasySep Human CD8+ T Cell Enrichment Kit was used on day 10 to isolate CD8+ T cells from every culture. What the study reported, not specific to this receptor: The assay identified only TCR beta chains and indicated proliferation to antigen, not T cell function or cytokine profile. The study identified 8 or 9 antigen-specific TCR beta clonotypes, over 5 of which appeared to be cross-reactive for autologous or known escape epitope variants. About 5 clonotypes recognized the Nef KF9 family and one the HW9 family, with no responses to the TAALDMSHF plasma variant.

Including the terminal cysteine and phenylalanine, the CDR3 comprises 14 residues. CDR3 DNA is the only sequence kept; it has 42 bases, read in frame from the first base. At the junction V is shortened by 1 base and J by 1 base, with 7 bases in between. CDR1 PRHDT and CDR2 FYEKMQ are derived from the germline V gene (reference sequence). Sequencing of TCR beta CDR3 regions was done on the immunoSEQ platform at survey depth. The QIAamp DNA micro kit was used to extract genomic DNA from every cultured and uncultured CD8+ T cell population. For the original study's pipeline: Samples with fewer than 5,000 productive reads were excluded, resulting in the removal of about 6% of the 75 HIV peptide-stimulated cultures. A MANAFEST web app trimmed sequences to CDR3 and removed nonproductive sequences, CDR3s under 5 amino acids, and those not starting C or ending F/W. Clonotypes were classified as antigen-specific only if expansion was observed in at least 2 of 3 replicates versus the no-peptide control at FDR 0.01, only within one epitope family. A specific clonotype also had to show a frequency at least fivefold higher than in wells stimulated with peptides from other epitope families. What TCRdb holds here is the immuneACCESS table cut down to in-frame rearrangements. Part of the clones is not present; checked against another copy, under half of the missing clones reflect an unresolved V gene, and the others are unexplained. V and J calls and clone size come straight from that table; D and trimming were deduced from the DNA. The sample contains fewer than 3,000 clones, 69% of them found a single time. Around two fifths of the sample goes to the ten largest clones.

Of note for this clone: Its specific antigen is unknown. Base qualities are not recorded, but no much larger clone differs from it by a single base.

The sample was cultured CD8+ T cells derived from PBMCs. The source is a male donor with HIV. Here the chain combines TRBV13 and TRBJ1-1; the D gene is possibly TRBD1, with 5 bases matching. The DNA reads as follows: TGTGCCAGCAGCTTAGCCGGGACGAACACTGAAGCTTTCTTT. It translates to CASSLAGTNTEAFF.